These 2 T cell receptor beta chains were sequenced from one sample in a study of T cells after yellow fever vaccination (dated by TCRdb to the late 2010s). The library was built by means of 5' RACE. Sequencing took place on an Illumina NovaSeq 6000. TCRdb handled the public reads itself, with Q25 trimming in fastp and clone calling in MiXCR, and kept productive beta chains. Rows matching on CDR3 protein sequence are summarized as one entry with the most common DNA and genes. This sample gives 400,000 to 450,000 distinct CDR3 sequences in total; approximately 19% of them show up just once. 18% of the sample belongs to the ten largest clones. The label giving this sample's treatment or condition can be read as: live attenuated yellow fever vaccine strain. Sequenced here: PBMCs, sampled before the yellow fever booster vaccination. These receptors were taken from a man aged 18 to 35 who received the YFV17D yellow fever vaccine.

The chain recombines TRBV7-8 with TRBJ1-1; weak D call: TRBD1 (5 bases). Trimming took off 7 bases at V and 5 bases at J, with 14 bases between the two ends. The CDR3 loop spans 13 amino acids. Per the germline V gene, CDR1 is SGHVS and CDR2 is FQNEAQ. CDR3 nucleotides: TGTGCCAGCACCTTCGGGGGGTGGACTGAAGCTTTCTTT. Residues: CASTFGGWTEAFF.

This rearrangement joins TRBV5-1 to TRBJ2-3; D might be TRBD1 (5 bases). Trimming took off 3 bases at V and 1 base at J, with 12 bases between the two ends. The CDR3 covers 15 residues. The germline V gene has CDR1 SGHRS and CDR2 YFSETQ. The CDR3 spells CASSYIDRRTDTQYF. The CDR3 nucleotides are TGCGCCAGCAGCTACATAGACAGACGCACAGATACGCAGTATTTT.